This T cell receptor (beta chain) was profiled in a study of T cell changes during pregnancy in multiple sclerosis. The CDR3 runs 15 residues. Deletions cut 1 base from V and 3 bases from J, with 10 bases between. CDR1 is SGHRS and CDR2 is YFSETQ in the germline V gene. This table comes from immunoSEQ multiplex PCR, and its TCRdb copy is limited to in-frame clones, with some not included. In the table there are tens of thousands of clones, roughly nine tenths of which are singletons. V usage is TRBV5-1 and J usage is TRBJ1-4; a weak D match, TRBD1 (5 bases). Sequencing was performed on peripheral blood, taken before pregnancy. This clonotype originated in a female donor with multiple sclerosis, enrolled in a pregnancy study. The CDR3 is CASSLKTDPNEKLFF. The CDR3, as DNA: TGCGCCAGCAGCTTGAAGACAGATCCTAATGAAAAACTGTTTTTT.